These 4 T cell receptor beta chains share one sample of origin, sequenced in a study of T-cell reconstitution after alpha-beta-depleted transplantation in children. Molecular barcoding with unique molecular identifiers was used for the TCRbeta library. TCRdb used MiXCR to reprocess the PCR reads, holding one entry per CDR3 protein. The sample has some 200,000 distinct CDR3 sequences, 7.5% to 10% seen once; the top ten hold less than 6%. This material consisted of PBMCs from the stem cell graft donor, taken from the stem cell graft. Every receptor here comes from a human donor who donated a stem cell graft to a child with SCID.

This clonotype was seen ten or more times. The chain carries TRBV7-6 and TRBJ2-7, with D possibly being TRBD1 or TRBD2 (5 bases each). The CDR3 extends over 17 amino acids. V shed 1 base and J shed 1 base, with 17 bases lying between them. Germline CDR1 SGHVS, CDR2 FNYEAQ. CDR3 residues: CASSLGLGETFSYEQYF. DNA of the CDR3: TGTGCCAGCAGCTTAGGGTTGGGGGAGACCTTTTCCTACGAGCAGTACTTC.

The V gene is TRBV3-1, the J gene TRBJ1-2; no clear D. The V and J ends lost 4 bases and 3 bases respectively, with 15 bases between them. The CDR3 is 15 residues long. CDR1 LGHDT and CDR2 YNNKEL come from the germline V gene (reference sequence). The DNA for the CDR3 is TGTGCCAGCAGCCTTTGGGGAACCCTCGACTATGGCTACACCTTC. Protein sequence: CASSLWGTLDYGYTF.

This clonotype has at least ten counts. The V and J genes are TRBV19 and TRBJ1-2, with 9 positions matching TRBD1. The germline CDR1 and CDR2 sequences are LNHDA and SQIVND (reference sequence). Trimming cost V 3 bases and J 8 bases; bases outside gene matches: 10. This CDR3 contains 15 residues. In nucleotides, the CDR3 is TGTGCCAGTAGTATCCTCGGACAGGGGCGGCGGGGCTACACCTTC. Its protein product is CASSILGQGRRGYTF.

This clonotype was detected ten times or more. The chain joins TRBV5-1 to TRBJ2-7; 7 nucleotides match TRBD1. The junction had 7 bases not matched to a gene; V was cut back by 5 bases and J by 2 bases. This CDR3 has 14 residues. Germline V gene sequence: CDR1 SGHRS, CDR2 YFSETQ. The CDR3 DNA sequence: TGCGCCAGCAGTGAGTCGACAGGGCCCTACGAGCAGTACTTC. It is translated as CASSESTGPYEQYF.